This T cell receptor beta chain emerged from a study of Graves' ophthalmopathy and Graves' hyperthyroidism. Study context: Specimen type is peripheral blood, obtained at initial diagnosis before any treatment. General study points: Most expanded clonotypes in thyroid above 0.001 frequency also showed up in blood.

This clonotype was observed many times. Its cognate antigen is unknown. By definition, stable hyperthyroidism involved no ophthalmopathy within 18 months of follow-up. An approximately 10 ml volume of fresh peripheral blood provided the PBMCs. Investigators amplified TCR beta CDR3 regions from RNA transcripts. Scientists carried out first-round RT-PCR using HTBI primers and then a second-round multiplex PCR. TCRdb re-analysed the multiplex PCR reads in MiXCR, keeping a single row per CDR3 protein. The profile shows roughly 410,000 distinct CDR3 sequences, approximately 15% of them singletons. The sequence was collected from a young woman with stable Graves' hyperthyroidism. Sequenced sample: peripheral blood.

CDR3 nucleotides: TGTGCCACCTCAGTGGAAGGGCGGCTCCGAGGCCAAGAGACCCAGTACTTC. Residues: CATSVEGRLRGQETQYF. The chain couples TRBV10-3 to TRBJ2-5, with D uncertain. Germline V gene sequence: CDR1 ENHRY, CDR2 SYGVKD. V shed 10 bases and J shed 1 base, with 25 bases lying between them. The CDR3 sequence is 17 residues long.